The rows below give T cell receptor beta chains drawn from one sample of a study of shared clonotypes between healthy human individuals. The data were produced by immunoSEQ multiplex PCR, yet TCRdb's version contains in-frame clones alone and is incomplete. The sample contains 2 million to 3 million clones, just over 90% of which appear only once. The sample consisted of naive CD4+ T cells sorted from blood. Source of these receptors: a young man in good health. Both conserved end residues are part of each CDR3. Each record gives: CDR3 length, D gene, V gene, J gene, clone size, CDR3 protein, CDR3 DNA. A D gene is named only where the DNA matches it firmly. For some rows the clone size is stated as once, few or many, or as a class when expanded; others skip it.

>13|-|TRBV11-2|TRBJ2-7|-
CASRGGQGGGQYF
TGTGCCAGCAGGGGGGGGCAGGGCGGAGGGCAGTACTTC
>11|-|TRBV6-6|TRBJ2-7|-
CASRYSGEQYF
TGTGCCAGCAGGTATAGTGGCGAGCAGTACTTC
>13|-|TRBV10-3|TRBJ1-2|-
CAISGDGFSGYTF
TGTGCCATCAGTGGGGACGGATTCTCGGGCTACACCTTC
>17|TRBD2|TRBV5-5|TRBJ2-5|once
CASSLVGSGRPQETQYF
TGTGCCAGCAGCTTGGTAGGTAGCGGGAGACCTCAAGAGACCCAGTACTTC
>18|-|TRBV18|TRBJ2-1|-
CASSPDDFSFVAYNEQFF
TGTGCCAGCTCACCCGACGACTTTTCCTTTGTGGCCTACAATGAGCAGTTCTTC
>16|-|TRBV10-3|TRBJ1-3|-
CAISESTGRSGNTIYF
TGTGCCATCAGTGAGTCGACGGGGCGCTCTGGAAACACCATATATTTT
>15|TRBD2|TRBV4-1|TRBJ2-1|-
CASSQGLAGVSEQFF
TGCGCCAGCAGCCAAGGACTAGCGGGAGTGAGTGAGCAGTTCTTC
>14|TRBD2|TRBV5-5|TRBJ2-3|-
CASSSGLVTDTQYF
TGTGCCAGCAGTTCCGGACTAGTCACAGATACGCAGTATTTT
>14|-|TRBV19|TRBJ2-7|once
CASSLQQGSYEQYF
TGTGCCAGTAGTCTACAACAGGGTTCCTACGAGCAGTACTTC
>12|TRBD1|TRBV13|TRBJ1-1|-
CASSWDRAEAFF
TGTGCCAGCAGCTGGGACAGAGCTGAAGCTTTCTTT
>16|TRBD2|TRBV9|TRBJ2-5|once
CASSVDSGGPQETQYF
TGTGCCAGCAGCGTAGATAGCGGGGGGCCCCAAGAGACCCAGTACTTC
>12|-|TRBV11-2|TRBJ1-2|-
CASSVTRTGYTF
TGTGCCAGCAGCGTAACTAGGACAGGCTACACCTTC
>16|-|TRBV19|TRBJ1-2|-
CASSIARGPTSHGYTF
TGTGCCAGTAGTATAGCAAGGGGCCCGACGAGTCATGGCTACACCTTC
>12|-|TRBV9|TRBJ1-2|few
CASSSSGRGYTF
TGTGCCAGCAGTTCGTCAGGGAGAGGCTACACCTTC
>14|-|TRBV6-1|TRBJ2-7|once
CASRLRQGTYEQYF
TGTGCCAGCAGGCTTAGGCAGGGAACCTACGAGCAGTACTTC
>15|TRBD2|TRBV6-1|TRBJ2-7|-
CASSEQPSGAYEQYF
TGTGCCAGCAGTGAACAGCCTAGCGGGGCCTACGAGCAGTACTTC
>12|-|TRBV6-5|TRBJ2-7|-
CASRRQSSEQYF
TGTGCCAGCAGAAGACAGTCATCCGAGCAGTACTTC
>15|TRBD2|TRBV7-7|TRBJ2-2|-
CASHPLSGGRGELFF
TGTGCTAGCCACCCCCTGAGCGGGGGGCGCGGGGAGCTGTTTTTT
>14|-|TRBV30|TRBJ1-6|-
CAWSIGSMNSPLHF
TGTGCCTGGAGTATCGGCTCAATGAATTCACCCCTCCACTTT
>17|TRBD2|TRBV7-9|TRBJ2-1|-
CASSPTGLAGYYNEQFF
TGTGCCAGCAGCCCGACCGGGCTAGCGGGGTACTACAATGAGCAGTTCTTC
>15|-|TRBV18|TRBJ2-7|-
CASSPNLRSSYEQYF
TGTGCCAGCTCACCTAACTTGCGAAGCTCCTACGAGCAGTACTTC
>15|TRBD1|TRBV5-1|TRBJ1-2|-
CASSLGQGGNYGYTF
TGCGCCAGCAGTCTAGGACAGGGGGGGAACTATGGCTACACCTTC